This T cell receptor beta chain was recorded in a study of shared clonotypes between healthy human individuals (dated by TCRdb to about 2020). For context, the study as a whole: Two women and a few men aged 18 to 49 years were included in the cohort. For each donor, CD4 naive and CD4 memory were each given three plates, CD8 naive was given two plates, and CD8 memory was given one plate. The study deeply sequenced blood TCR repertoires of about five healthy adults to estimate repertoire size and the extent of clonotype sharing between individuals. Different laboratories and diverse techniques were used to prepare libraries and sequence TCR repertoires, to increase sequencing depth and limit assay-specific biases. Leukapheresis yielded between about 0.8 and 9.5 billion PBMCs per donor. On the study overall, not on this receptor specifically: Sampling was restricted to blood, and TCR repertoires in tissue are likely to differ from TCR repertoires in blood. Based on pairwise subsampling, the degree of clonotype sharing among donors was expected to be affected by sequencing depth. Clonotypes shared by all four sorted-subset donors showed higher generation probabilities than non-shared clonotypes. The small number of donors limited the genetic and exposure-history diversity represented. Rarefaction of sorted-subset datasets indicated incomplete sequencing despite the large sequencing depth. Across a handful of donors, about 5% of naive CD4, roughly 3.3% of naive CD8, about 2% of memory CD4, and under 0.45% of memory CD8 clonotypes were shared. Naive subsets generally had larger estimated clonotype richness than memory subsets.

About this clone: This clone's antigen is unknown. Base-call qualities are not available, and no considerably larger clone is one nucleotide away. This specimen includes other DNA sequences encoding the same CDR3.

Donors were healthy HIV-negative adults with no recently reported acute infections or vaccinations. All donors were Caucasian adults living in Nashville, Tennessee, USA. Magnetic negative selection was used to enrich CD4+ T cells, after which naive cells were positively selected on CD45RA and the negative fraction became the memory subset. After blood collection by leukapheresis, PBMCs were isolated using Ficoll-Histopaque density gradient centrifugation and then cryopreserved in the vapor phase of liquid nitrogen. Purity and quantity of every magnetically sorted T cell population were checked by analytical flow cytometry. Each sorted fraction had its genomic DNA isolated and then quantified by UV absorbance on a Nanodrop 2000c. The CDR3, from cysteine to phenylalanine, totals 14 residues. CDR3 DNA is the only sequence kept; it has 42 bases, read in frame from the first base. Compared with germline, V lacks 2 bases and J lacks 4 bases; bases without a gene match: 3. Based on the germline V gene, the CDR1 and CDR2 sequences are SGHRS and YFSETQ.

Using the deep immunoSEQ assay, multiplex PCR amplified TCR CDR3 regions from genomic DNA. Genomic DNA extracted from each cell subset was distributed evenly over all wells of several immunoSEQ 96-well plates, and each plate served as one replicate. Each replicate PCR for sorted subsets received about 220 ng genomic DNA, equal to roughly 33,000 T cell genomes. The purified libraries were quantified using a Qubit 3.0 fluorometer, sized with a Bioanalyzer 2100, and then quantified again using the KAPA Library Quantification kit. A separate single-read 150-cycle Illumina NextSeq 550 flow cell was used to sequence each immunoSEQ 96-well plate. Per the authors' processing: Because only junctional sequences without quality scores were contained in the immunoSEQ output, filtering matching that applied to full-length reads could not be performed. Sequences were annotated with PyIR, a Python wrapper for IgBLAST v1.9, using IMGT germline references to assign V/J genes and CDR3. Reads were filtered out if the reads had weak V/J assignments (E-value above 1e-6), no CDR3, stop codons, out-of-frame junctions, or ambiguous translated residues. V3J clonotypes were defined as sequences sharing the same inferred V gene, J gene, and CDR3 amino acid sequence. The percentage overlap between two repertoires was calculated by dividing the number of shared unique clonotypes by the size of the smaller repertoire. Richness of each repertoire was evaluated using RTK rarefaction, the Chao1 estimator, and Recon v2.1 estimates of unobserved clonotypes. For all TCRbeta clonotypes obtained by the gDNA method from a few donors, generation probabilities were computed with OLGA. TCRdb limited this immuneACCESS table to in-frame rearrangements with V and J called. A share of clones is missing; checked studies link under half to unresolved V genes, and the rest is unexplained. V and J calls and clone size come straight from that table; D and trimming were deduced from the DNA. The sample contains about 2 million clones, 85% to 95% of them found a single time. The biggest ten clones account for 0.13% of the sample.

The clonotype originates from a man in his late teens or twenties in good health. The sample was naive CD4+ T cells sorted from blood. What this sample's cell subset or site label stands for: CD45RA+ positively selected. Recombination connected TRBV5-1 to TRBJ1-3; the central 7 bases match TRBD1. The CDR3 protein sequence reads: CASSFGTAGNTIYF. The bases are TGCGCCAGCAGCTTCGGGACAGCGGGAAACACCATATATTTT.